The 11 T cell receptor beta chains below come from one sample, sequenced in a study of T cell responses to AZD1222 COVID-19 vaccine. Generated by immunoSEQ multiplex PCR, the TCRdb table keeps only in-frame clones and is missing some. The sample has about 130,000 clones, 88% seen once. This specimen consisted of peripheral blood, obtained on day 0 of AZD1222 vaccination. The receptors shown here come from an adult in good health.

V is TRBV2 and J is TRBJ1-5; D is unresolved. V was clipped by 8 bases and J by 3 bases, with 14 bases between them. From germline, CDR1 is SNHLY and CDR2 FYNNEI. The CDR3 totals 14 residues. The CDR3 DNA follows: TGTGCCAGCGGGCCGACGAACGTCAATCAGCCCCAGCATTTT. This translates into CASGPTNVNQPQHF.

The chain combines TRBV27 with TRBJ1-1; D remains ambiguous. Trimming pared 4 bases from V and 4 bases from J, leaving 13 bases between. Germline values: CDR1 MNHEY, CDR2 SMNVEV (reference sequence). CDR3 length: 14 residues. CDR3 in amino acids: CASSYSDVATEAFF. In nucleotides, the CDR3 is TGTGCCAGCAGTTACTCCGACGTAGCCACTGAAGCTTTCTTT.

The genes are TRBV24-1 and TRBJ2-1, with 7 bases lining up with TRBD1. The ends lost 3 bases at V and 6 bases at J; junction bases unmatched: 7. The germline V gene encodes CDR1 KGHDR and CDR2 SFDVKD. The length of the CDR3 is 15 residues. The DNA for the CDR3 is TGTGCCACCAGTGATAACAGGGGCGAATCCAATGAGCAGTTCTTC. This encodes CATSDNRGESNEQFF.

The CDR3 sequence: CASRPGLSYEQYF. CDR3 sequence (DNA): TGTGCCAGCAGACCGGGACTGTCCTACGAGCAGTACTTC. The chain uses TRBV2 and TRBJ2-7; D is perhaps TRBD2 (6 bases). The CDR3 is 13 residues long. Trimming left V 6 bases short and J 1 base short, with 10 bases between. The V gene's germline CDR1 is SNHLY and CDR2 FYNNEI.

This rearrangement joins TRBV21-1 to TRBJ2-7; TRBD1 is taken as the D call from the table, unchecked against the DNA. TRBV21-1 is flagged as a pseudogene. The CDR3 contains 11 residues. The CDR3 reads CASSKQETPEF. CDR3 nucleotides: TGTGCCAGCAGCAAACAGGAAACCCCGGAATTC.

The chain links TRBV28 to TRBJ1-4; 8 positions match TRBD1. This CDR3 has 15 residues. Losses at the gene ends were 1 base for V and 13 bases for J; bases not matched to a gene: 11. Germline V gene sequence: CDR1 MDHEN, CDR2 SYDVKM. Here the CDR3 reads CASSLLTGVGMRLFF. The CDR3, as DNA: TGTGCCAGCAGTTTATTGACAGGGGTTGGGATGAGACTGTTTTTT. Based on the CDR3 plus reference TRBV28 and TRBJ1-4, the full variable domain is DVKVTQSSRYLVKRTGEKVFLECVQDMDHENMFWYRQDPGLGLRLIYFSYDVKMKEKGDIPEGYSVSREKKERFSLILESASTNQTSMYLCASSLLTGVGMRLFFGSGTQLSVL.

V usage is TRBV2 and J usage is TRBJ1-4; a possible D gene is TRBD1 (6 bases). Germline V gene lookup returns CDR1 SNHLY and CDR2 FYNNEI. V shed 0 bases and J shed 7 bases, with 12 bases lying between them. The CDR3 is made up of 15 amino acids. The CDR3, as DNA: TGTGCCAGCAGTGAAGCACGCAGGGGAAGTGAAAAACTGTTTTTT. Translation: CASSEARRGSEKLFF. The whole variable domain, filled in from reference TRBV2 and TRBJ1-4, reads EPEVTQTPSHQVTQMGQEVILRCVPISNHLYFYWYRQILGQKVEFLVSFYNNEISEKSEIFDDQFSVERPDGSNFTLKIRSTKLEDSAMYFCASSEARRGSEKLFFGSGTQLSVL.

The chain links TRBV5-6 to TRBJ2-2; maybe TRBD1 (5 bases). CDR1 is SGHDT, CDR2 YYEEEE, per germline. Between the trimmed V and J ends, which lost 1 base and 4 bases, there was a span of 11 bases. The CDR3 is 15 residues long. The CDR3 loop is CASSLRQGVTGELFF. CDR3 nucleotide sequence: TGTGCCAGCAGCTTGCGGCAGGGTGTCACCGGGGAGCTGTTTTTT.

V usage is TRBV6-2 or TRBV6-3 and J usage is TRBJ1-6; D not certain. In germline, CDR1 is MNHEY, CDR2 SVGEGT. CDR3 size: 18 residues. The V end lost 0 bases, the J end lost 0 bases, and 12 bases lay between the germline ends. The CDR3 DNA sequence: TGTGCCAGCAGTTACTCGCTCATGATGGGCTCCTATAATTCACCCCTCCACTTT. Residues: CASSYSLMMGSYNSPLHF.

The CDR3 DNA sequence: TGCGCCAGCAGCCAAGGGGGACTGGATTATAGCAATCAGCCCCAGCATTTT. Residues: CASSQGGLDYSNQPQHF. This sequence joins TRBV4-1 and TRBJ1-5; possibly TRBD1 for D (5 bases). The CDR3 is made up of 17 amino acids. Looked up from germline, CDR1 is MGHRA and CDR2 is YSYEKL. Trimming took off 1 base at V and 0 bases at J, with 13 bases between the two ends.

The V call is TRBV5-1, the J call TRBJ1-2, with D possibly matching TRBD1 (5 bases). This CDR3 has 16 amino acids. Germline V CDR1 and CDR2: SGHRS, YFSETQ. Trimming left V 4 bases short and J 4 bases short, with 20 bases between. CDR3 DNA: TGCGCCAGCAGCGGTAGCGTCGGGGGGACGGTCTATGGCTACACCTTC. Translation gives CASSGSVGGTVYGYTF.